This TCR beta chain emerged from a study of blood T cell repertoires in COVID-19. This clone was seen only once. The V gene lost 2 bases and the J gene lost 7 bases, with 24 bases spanning the gap. Germline CDR1 is PRHDT and CDR2 is FYEKMQ (reference sequence). The CDR3 extends over 18 amino acids. Repertoires were generated with immunoSEQ multiplex PCR, while TCRdb's copy carries only in-frame clones and drops some. The sample lists around 200,000 clones; 85% to 90% were seen once. The chain joins TRBV13 to TRBJ1-3; the D gene is possibly TRBD1 (5 bases). Sequencing was performed on peripheral blood. This receptor was obtained from a man aged 40-50 years with active or convalescent COVID-19. In DNA form, the CDR3 reads TGTGCCAGCAGCTTATACCACGCAACTTCGGGGGGTAGTAACACCATATATTTT. Translation: CASSLYHATSGGSNTIYF.